This T cell receptor (beta chain) was documented in a study of T cells after yellow fever vaccination. General study points: Reappearance after the booster was observed for most primary-vaccination clones (96% CD4, approximately 90% CD8). Contamination by abundant bulk-population clonotypes could be present in FACS-sorted repertoires.

Conversion of TCR transcripts into cDNA relied on 5'RACE template switching, which added a universal primer site and UMIs. Via MiXCR, TCRdb re-called the 5' RACE reads, giving one row per CDR3 protein. The table has about 340,000 distinct CDR3 sequences, approximately 4.2% seen once. This clonotype appeared many times. Its antigen is undetermined. In germline, CDR1 is SGHRS, CDR2 YFSETQ. The CDR3 loop spans 16 amino acids. Trimming took 0 bases from V and 1 from J, leaving 11 bases between them. The material sequenced was PBMCs, taken 5 days after the yellow fever booster vaccination. This rearrangement joins TRBV5-1 to TRBJ2-4; tentative D call: TRBD1 (6 bases). This receptor was obtained from a young man who received the YFV17D yellow fever vaccine. CDR3 residues: CASSLDGQRAKNIQYF. The CDR3 coding sequence is TGCGCCAGCAGCTTGGATGGACAGCGGGCCAAAAACATTCAGTACTTC. Supplemented by reference TRBV5-1 and TRBJ2-4, the full variable domain reads KAGVTQTPRYLIKTRGQQVTLSCSPISGHRSVSWYQQTPGQGLQFLFEYFSETQRNKGNFPGRFSGRQFSNSRSEMNVSTLELGDSALYLCASSLDGQRAKNIQYFGAGTRLSVL.